Included here is one T cell receptor (beta chain) sequence, with context. Its target is unknown. Assay: immunoSEQ multiplex PCR; the TCRdb copy retains only in-frame clones and omits some. The sample holds approximately 50,000 clones, about 88% seen once. This specimen comes from a study of PD-L1 blockade in urothelial cancer. Study in general: Each patient had 0 to 3 earlier chemotherapy regimens. Samples came from 3 weeks, at the second dose, and 6 weeks into treatment.

Study-level points and caveats: Pretreatment peripheral blood TCR clonality that fell below the median predicted better survival among the patients studied. Larger 3-week expansion of tumor-associated blood clones was seen in durable-benefit patients.

CDR3 length equals 15 residues. Germline values: CDR1 MNHNY, CDR2 SVGAGI (reference sequence). Time point denoted: peripheral blood 6 weeks after treatment start. The clonotype comes from a man aged 55 to 70 with urothelial cancer. The sample in question was PBMCs, obtained around atezolizumab (anti-PD-L1) treatment. The chain employs TRBV6-6 and TRBJ1-6; a possible D gene is TRBD1 (6 bases). The CDR3 loop reads CAAAGAGLYNSPLHF. CDR3 bases: TGTGCTGCGGCGGGGGCAGGGCTCTATAATTCACCCCTCCACTTT.